The sequence of this TCR beta chain was determined in a study of tumor-infiltrating lymphocytes in primary liver carcinoma. Trimming took off 6 bases at V and 8 bases at J, with 20 bases between the two ends. CDR3 size: 15 residues. Germline V gives CDR1 MNHNS, CDR2 SASEGT. Note on this clonotype: Its cognate antigen is unknown.

Study-wide results and limits: Significantly larger top-250-clone fractions were found in tumors than in blood (p = 0.039). No more than about 8-24% of top clones could be seen in all five tumor regions. It was tumor-adjacent and tumor-blood pairs that overlapped less than tumor region pairs did.

Making TCR beta cDNA involved around 500 ng total RNA and a constant-region primer. A slightly modified ARM-PCR protocol with three nested multiplex PCR rounds produced these TCR beta libraries. It was with TRBV1-TRBV30 forward primers and a C-beta reverse primer that the first two PCR rounds were run, at around 11 cycles each. In TCRdb, the multiplex PCR reads were re-called with MiXCR into one record per CDR3 protein. Of about 100,000 distinct CDR3 sequences in the sample, around 71% were seen once. Investigators took RNA and DNA out together from roughly 20-30 mg of unsorted bulk tissue. Patients had chronic HBV infection and were treatment-naive.

This sequence originates from a woman between 55 and 75 years old with primary liver carcinoma and hepatitis B virus infection. The sample was liver tumor tissue from sampling region 2. Described subset: tumor region T2, inferior pole. The chain has TRBV6-1 and TRBJ2-1; D is possibly TRBD2 (6 bases). The CDR3 loop reads CASSSRDWVADEQFF. CDR3 sequence (DNA): TGTGCCAGCAGCTCCCGGGACTGGGTTGCAGATGAGCAGTTCTTC.